A selection of T cell receptor beta chains follows, all from one sample in a study of regulatory and conventional T cells in RAG deficiency. The repertoire was sequenced with immunoSEQ multiplex PCR; TCRdb's copy has only in-frame clones and lacks some. This table holds thousands of clones, about four fifths found once. A further study also used this sample, focusing on regulatory T cells.

Sequenced: CD8+ T cells sorted from blood. The receptors derive from a human donor in good health. Each CDR3 is given with its conserved first and last residue. Fields, in order: V gene, clone size, D gene, J gene, CDR3 protein, CDR3 DNA. A D gene is named only where the DNA matches it firmly. Rows give clone size only sometimes, using once, few, many, or a class for an expanded clone.

TRBV2	once	-	TRBJ2-5	CAGGQGETQYF	TGTGCTGGCGGGCAGGGCGAGACCCAGTACTTC
TRBV7-9	-	TRBD1	TRBJ2-5	CASSLDREETQYF	TGTGCCAGCAGCTTGGACAGGGAAGAGACCCAGTACTTC
TRBV5-5	-	-	TRBJ1-2	CASSESMSYGYTF	TGTGCCAGCAGCGAGTCGATGTCCTATGGCTACACCTTC
TRBV2	-	-	TRBJ2-4	CASRGAVDIQYF	TGTGCCAGCAGGGGGGCGGTGGACATTCAGTACTTC
TRBV6-4	few	-	TRBJ2-2	CASSEDNTGELFF	TGTGCCAGCAGTGAGGACAACACCGGGGAGCTGTTTTTT
TRBV14	once	TRBD1	TRBJ2-7	CASSHHATGVSSYEQYF	TGTGCCAGCAGCCACCACGCGACAGGGGTCTCCTCCTACGAGCAGTACTTC
TRBV4-1	-	-	TRBJ1-1	CASSQEGPYLEAFF	TGCGCCAGCAGCCAAGAAGGACCGTATCTTGAAGCTTTCTTT
TRBV5-6	-	-	TRBJ1-2	CASSDLAERNTF	TGTGCCAGCAGCGACCTCGCGGAGAGGAACACCTTC
TRBV30	-	TRBD2	TRBJ2-3	CAWNPSGVSTDTQYF	TGTGCCTGGAACCCTAGCGGGGTTAGCACAGATACGCAGTATTTT
TRBV10-3	-	-	TRBJ1-2	CAISEGGNRDGYTF	TGTGCCATCAGTGAGGGAGGAAACAGGGATGGCTACACCTTC
TRBV14	-	-	TRBJ1-2	CTSSPWTGDYGYTF	TGTACCAGCAGCCCTTGGACCGGCGACTATGGCTACACCTTC
TRBV6-1	-	TRBD1	TRBJ2-7	CASSEGDSSYEQYF	TGTGCCAGCAGTGAAGGGGACAGCTCCTACGAGCAGTACTTC
TRBV20-1	-	-	TRBJ2-5	CSAKVEETQYF	TGCAGTGCTAAGGTTGAAGAGACCCAGTACTTC
TRBV7-4	-	-	TRBJ1-1	CASSPTGRNTEAFF	TGTGCCAGCAGTCCCACAGGGCGTAACACTGAAGCTTTCTTT
TRBV27	few	-	TRBJ1-2	CAGGRSYGYTF	TGTGCAGGGGGGCGGTCCTATGGCTACACCTTC
TRBV15	-	-	TRBJ2-2	CATSRDLILDDTGELFF	TGTGCCACCAGTCGGGACTTGATTTTGGACGACACCGGGGAGCTGTTTTTT
TRBV9	-	TRBD2	TRBJ2-5	CASSVGGAGGFATQYF	TGTGCCAGCAGCGTAGGAGGAGCGGGGGGGTTCGCGACCCAGTACTTC
TRBV12-5	once	-	TRBJ2-7	CASGLDMDTWTYEQYF	TGTGCTAGTGGTTTAGACATGGACACGTGGACCTACGAGCAGTACTTC
TRBV11-1	-	-	TRBJ2-5	CASSLRYTQETQYF	TGTGCCAGCAGCCTCAGGTACACCCAAGAGACCCAGTACTTC
TRBV2	-	TRBD1	TRBJ1-5	CASSDGTDSNQPQHF	TGTGCCAGCAGCGACGGGACAGATAGCAATCAGCCCCAGCATTTT
TRBV9	-	TRBD1	TRBJ2-3	CASSVDPGTGGGTDTQYF	TGTGCCAGCAGCGTAGATCCAGGGACAGGGGGCGGAACAGATACGCAGTATTTT
TRBV7-8	-	TRBD1	TRBJ2-5	CASSPRTGAETQYF	TGTGCCAGCAGCCCGAGGACAGGGGCAGAGACCCAGTACTTC
TRBV27	-	TRBD1	TRBJ1-5	CASSPVGTGRVYQPQHF	TGTGCCAGCAGTCCAGTCGGGACAGGGAGAGTTTATCAGCCCCAGCATTTT
TRBV19	-	-	TRBJ2-7	CASTGIPGEQYF	TGTGCCAGTACCGGCATCCCGGGCGAGCAGTACTTC
TRBV27	-	-	TRBJ1-5	CASSLNGGEPQHF	TGTGCCAGCAGTTTAAACGGCGGCGAGCCCCAGCATTTT
TRBV4-2	-	-	TRBJ2-7	CASSQVPETYEQYF	TGTGCCAGCAGCCAAGTTCCGGAAACCTACGAGCAGTACTTC
TRBV9	-	-	TRBJ1-5	CASSPGGSANQPQHF	TGTGCCAGCAGCCCCGGGGGGTCAGCCAATCAGCCCCAGCATTTT
TRBV6-5	-	TRBD1	TRBJ1-1	CASSLNRGPTEAFF	TGTGCCAGCAGTTTGAACAGGGGGCCTACTGAAGCTTTCTTT
TRBV19	-	-	TRBJ2-7	CASSIAGGDYEQYF	TGTGCCAGTAGTATAGCTGGAGGGGACTACGAGCAGTACTTC
TRBV15	-	-	TRBJ1-1	CATSTTDNTEAFF	TGTGCCACCAGCACAACAGACAACACTGAAGCTTTCTTT
TRBV9	-	TRBD2	TRBJ2-1	CASSGLAGAYNEQFF	TGTGCCAGCAGCGGACTAGCGGGGGCATACAATGAGCAGTTCTTC
TRBV6-1	-	-	TRBJ2-7	CASSEELGRITHEQYF	TGTGCCAGCAGTGAAGAATTAGGGCGGATTACCCACGAGCAGTACTTC
TRBV7-6	-	-	TRBJ2-7	CASSLPGEQYF	TGTGCCAGCAGCCTTCCAGGGGAGCAGTACTTC
TRBV6-6	-	TRBD1	TRBJ1-6	CASSYLGQGASPLHF	TGTGCCAGCAGTTACTTGGGACAGGGAGCTTCACCCCTCCACTTT
TRBV6-5	-	TRBD1	TRBJ2-5	CALGPPGQQETQYF	TGTGCCCTGGGACCCCCGGGACAGCAAGAGACCCAGTACTTC
TRBV6-5	-	-	TRBJ2-5	CASSYRGGQETQYF	TGTGCCAGCAGTTACAGGGGGGGACAAGAGACCCAGTACTTC
TRBV7-9	-	-	TRBJ2-5	CASTLRGEETQYF	TGTGCCAGCACCCTCAGAGGGGAAGAGACCCAGTACTTC
TRBV15	-	-	TRBJ2-7	CATSRTSSGEEYF	TGTGCCACCAGCAGAACATCATCTGGGGAGGAGTACTTC
TRBV27	-	-	TRBJ2-1	CASRPGSSYNEQFF	TGTGCCAGCAGACCGGGGAGCTCCTACAATGAGCAGTTCTTC
TRBV7-9	few	-	TRBJ2-7	CASSLDRSEQYF	TGTGCCAGCAGCTTAGATCGTAGCGAGCAGTACTTC